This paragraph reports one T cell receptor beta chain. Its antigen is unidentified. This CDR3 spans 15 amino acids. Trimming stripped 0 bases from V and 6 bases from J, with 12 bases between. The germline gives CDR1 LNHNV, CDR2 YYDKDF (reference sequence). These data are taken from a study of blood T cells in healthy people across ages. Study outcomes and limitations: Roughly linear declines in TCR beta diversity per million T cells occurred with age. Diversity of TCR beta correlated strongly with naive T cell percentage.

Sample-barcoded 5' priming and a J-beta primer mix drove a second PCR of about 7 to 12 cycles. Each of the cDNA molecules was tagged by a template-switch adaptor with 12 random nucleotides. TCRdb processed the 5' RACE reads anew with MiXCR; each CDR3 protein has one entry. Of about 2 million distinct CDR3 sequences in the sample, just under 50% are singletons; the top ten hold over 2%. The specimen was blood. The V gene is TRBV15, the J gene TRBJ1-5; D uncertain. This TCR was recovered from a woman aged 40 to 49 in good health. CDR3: CATSRDRAGSQPQHF. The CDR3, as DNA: TGTGCCACCAGCAGAGATAGGGCAGGATCTCAGCCCCAGCATTTT.